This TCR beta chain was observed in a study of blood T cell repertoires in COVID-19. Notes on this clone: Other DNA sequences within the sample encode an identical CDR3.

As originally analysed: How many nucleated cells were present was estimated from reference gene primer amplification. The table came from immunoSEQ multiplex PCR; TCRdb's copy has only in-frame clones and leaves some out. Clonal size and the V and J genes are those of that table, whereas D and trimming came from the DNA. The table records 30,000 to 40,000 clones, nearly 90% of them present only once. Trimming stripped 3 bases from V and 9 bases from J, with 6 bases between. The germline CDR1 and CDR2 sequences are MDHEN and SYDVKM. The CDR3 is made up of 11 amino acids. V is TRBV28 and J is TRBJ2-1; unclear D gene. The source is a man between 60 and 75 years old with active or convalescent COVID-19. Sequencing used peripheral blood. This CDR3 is CASSLTGEQFF. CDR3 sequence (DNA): TGTGCCAGCAGTTTGACTGGTGAGCAGTTCTTC.